The next 32 T cell receptor beta chains were all read from a single sample in a study of blood T cell repertoires in COVID-19. Profiled with immunoSEQ multiplex PCR; TCRdb holds only in-frame clones, not every one. In the table there are some 150,000 clones, 80% to 90% of which are singletons. Sequencing was done on a sample of peripheral blood. All receptors come from a man between 65 and 80 years old with acute or convalescent COVID-19.

The chain has TRBV11-3 and TRBJ2-5, with TRBD1 as a possible D gene (5 bases). CDR3 length equals 13 residues. V was trimmed by 5 bases and J by 5 bases, leaving 12 bases between them. Germline CDR1 and CDR2: SGHNT and YENEEA. CDR3 nucleotides: TGTGCCAGCAGCCCTGGACCAGGGGAGACCCAGTACTTC. It codes for CASSPGPGETQYF.

This rearrangement joins TRBV4-2 to TRBJ2-7, with 10 positions matching TRBD2. Germline values: CDR1 LGHNA, CDR2 YNFKEQ. The CDR3 runs to 17 residues. Trimming removed 5 bases from V and 0 bases from J; junction bases left unmatched: 10. CDR3 DNA: TGTGCCAGCAGCTCCCGTTCCGGGACTAGCGTCTCCTACGAGCAGTACTTC. This gives the protein CASSSRSGTSVSYEQYF.

The chain couples TRBV12-3 or TRBV12-4 to TRBJ1-1; D is ambiguous. V dropped 4 bases and J dropped 6 bases, with 12 bases sitting between them. CDR3 length: 13 residues. DNA of the CDR3: TGTGCCAGCAGTTGGGCCGTCAAGGCTGAAGCTTTCTTT. Amino acids: CASSWAVKAEAFF.

The V call is TRBV7-9, the J call TRBJ2-7; possibly TRBD1 for D (6 bases). Deletions cut 2 bases from V and 4 bases from J, with 12 bases between. This CDR3 contains 14 residues. CDR1 and CDR2 (germline): SEHNR, FQNEAQ (reference sequence). CDR3 protein: CASSLPGERYEQYF. Written as DNA, the CDR3 is TGTGCCAGCAGCTTACCAGGGGAGCGGTACGAGCAGTACTTC. Based on the CDR3 plus reference TRBV7-9 and TRBJ2-7, the full variable domain is DTGVSQNPRHKITKRGQNVTFRCDPISEHNRLYWYRQTLGQGPEFLTYFQNEAQLEKSRLLSDRFSAERPKGSFSTLEIQRTEQGDSAMYLCASSLPGERYEQYFGPGTRLTVT.

The CDR3 bases are TGTGCCAGCAGCCAAGTAGCGGGAGTCTACAATGAGCAGTTCTTC. Amino acids: CASSQVAGVYNEQFF. The rearrangement uses TRBV14 and TRBJ2-1; 9 positions agree with TRBD2. In germline, CDR1 is SGHDN, CDR2 FVKESK. After removal of 1 base from V and 3 bases from J, the junction contained 1 base not matched to a gene. This CDR3 spans 15 amino acids.

This chain links TRBV24-1 with TRBJ2-3; 14 bases agree with TRBD2. V was pared by 0 bases and J by 5 bases, with 3 bases of the junction left unmatched. This CDR3 is built from 17 residues. CDR1 is KGHDR and CDR2 is SFDVKD in the germline V gene. CDR3 nucleotides: TGTGCCACCAGTGATTTGGGGACTAGCGGGAGAGGAGATACGCAGTATTTT. Translating gives CATSDLGTSGRGDTQYF.

This clone appeared a few times. The chain couples TRBV28 to TRBJ1-2; TRBD1 aligns across 8 bases. Losses at the gene ends were 5 bases for V and 5 bases for J; bases not matched to a gene: 7. The CDR3 contains 14 residues. Germline V lookup: CDR1 MDHEN, CDR2 SYDVKM. CDR3 DNA: TGTGCCAGCAGTGTCGACAGGGGCCTTTATGGCTACACCTTC. Translation gives CASSVDRGLYGYTF.

The gene calls are TRBV19 and TRBJ1-5; no reliable D call. Germline CDR1 is LNHDA and CDR2 is SQIVND (reference sequence). CDR3 length: 15 residues. V was trimmed by 5 bases and J by 0 bases, leaving 11 bases between them. Written as DNA, the CDR3 is TGTGCCAGTAGTCGTGGAGTGAATAGCAATCAGCCCCAGCATTTT. This sequence encodes CASSRGVNSNQPQHF.

The rearrangement joins TRBV6-5 to TRBJ2-3; unclear D gene. Trimming pared 6 bases from V and 4 bases from J, leaving 14 bases between. From germline, CDR1 is MNHEY and CDR2 SVGAGI. This CDR3 has 14 residues. The CDR3 DNA follows: TGTGCCAGCAGAACGACTGGAAGCGCAGATACGCAGTATTTT. The encoded protein is CASRTTGSADTQYF.

This clone has only one observation. V gene TRBV6-2 or TRBV6-3 combines with J gene TRBJ2-3, with TRBD2 matching over 7 bases. The CDR3 totals 16 residues. The germline CDR1 and CDR2 sequences are MNHEY and SVGEGT. The J segment lost 0 bases and the V segment lost 5 bases, leaving 8 bases of the junction unmatched. CDR3 protein: CASSGGRERSTDTQYF. The CDR3 DNA is TGTGCCAGCAGTGGAGGGCGGGAGAGGAGCACAGATACGCAGTATTTT.

The rearrangement joins TRBV19 to TRBJ2-3; possible D gene TRBD2, 6 bases. CDR3 size: 14 residues. The germline V and J ends were trimmed by 6 bases and 4 bases, with 14 bases remaining between them. Germline-derived CDR1 and CDR2 are LNHDA and SQIVND (reference sequence). In DNA, the CDR3 is TGTGCCAGTAGAACCCGGGACTTCGCAGATACGCAGTATTTT. Translation gives CASRTRDFADTQYF.

The chain couples TRBV29-1 to TRBJ2-3, with D unclear. The CDR3 covers 14 residues. The germline V gene has CDR1 SQVTM and CDR2 ANQGSEA. V shed 7 bases and J shed 1 base, with 15 bases lying between them. This chain's CDR3 is CSGTVDPRTDTQYF. The CDR3 DNA is TGCAGCGGCACGGTAGATCCGCGCACAGATACGCAGTATTTT.

The V call is TRBV4-1, the J call TRBJ2-1, with D hard to call. Germline loops: CDR1 MGHRA, CDR2 YSYEKL. CDR3 length: 15 amino acids. Deletions cut 0 bases from V and 2 bases from J, with 8 bases between. CDR3 bases: TGCGCCAGCAGCCAAGATGATAACACCTACAATGAGCAGTTCTTC. Protein product: CASSQDDNTYNEQFF.

The V call is TRBV28, the J call TRBJ2-7, with 14 bases identical to TRBD2. The CDR3 length is 19 residues. The ends lost 5 bases at V and 5 bases at J; junction bases unmatched: 17. Germline CDR1 MDHEN, CDR2 SYDVKM. The CDR3 DNA sequence: TGTGCCAGCAGTCCCTCGGGACTAGCGGGAGTTATATCAGGGGACGAGCAGTACTTC. Protein: CASSPSGLAGVISGDEQYF.

This chain joins TRBV6-5 and TRBJ2-7, with D possibly TRBD2 on 5 matching bases. The CDR3 covers 13 residues. Trimming removed 2 bases at V and 4 bases at J, with 9 bases between. Germline V gene data show CDR1 as MNHEY and CDR2 as SVGAGI. The CDR3 loop is CASSYVGGYEQYF. The CDR3 DNA follows: TGTGCCAGCAGTTACGTCGGCGGGTACGAGCAGTACTTC.

This rearrangement joins TRBV7-2 to TRBJ2-1; 10 nucleotides match TRBD2. Per germline, CDR1 SGHTA and CDR2 FQGNSA. Trimming at V came to 3 bases and at J to 7 bases, leaving 3 bases not matched to a gene. The CDR3 spans 14 residues. This CDR3 is CASSFTSGKNEQFF. For the CDR3, the DNA is TGTGCCAGCAGCTTCACTAGCGGGAAGAATGAGCAGTTCTTC.

J is TRBJ2-3 and V is TRBV2, with D uncertain. This CDR3 region has 15 residues. The germline V and J ends were trimmed by 1 base and 2 bases, with 10 bases remaining between them. The germline V gene encodes CDR1 SNHLY and CDR2 FYNNEI. In nucleotides, the CDR3 is TGTGCCAGCAGTGAAGTATACCCACACACAGATACGCAGTATTTT. Protein product: CASSEVYPHTDTQYF. The whole variable domain, remainder taken from reference TRBV2 and TRBJ2-3, is EPEVTQTPSHQVTQMGQEVILRCVPISNHLYFYWYRQILGQKVEFLVSFYNNEISEKSEIFDDQFSVERPDGSNFTLKIRSTKLEDSAMYFCASSEVYPHTDTQYFGPGTRLTVL.

This chain uses TRBV7-8 with TRBJ2-5; possible D gene TRBD2, 5 bases. CDR1 and CDR2 from the germline V gene are SGHVS and FQNEAQ. The CDR3 has 16 amino acids. The germline V and J ends were trimmed by 2 bases and 5 bases, with 18 bases remaining between them. CDR3 residues: CASSLPIATPWETQYF. The CDR3 DNA sequence: TGTGCCAGCAGCTTACCGATAGCGACTCCCTGGGAGACCCAGTACTTC.

The V call is TRBV29-1, the J call TRBJ1-4; D is possibly TRBD1 (6 bases). CDR3 length equals 14 residues. V was cut by 0 bases and J by 7 bases, with 12 bases left in between. Per the germline V gene, CDR1 is SQVTM and CDR2 is ANQGSEA. Here the CDR3 DNA reads TGCAGCGTTGAAGAACAGGGTAGTCTTGAAAAACTGTTTTTT. This codes for CSVEEQGSLEKLFF.

The chain employs TRBV18 and TRBJ1-1; D not resolved. Looked up from germline, CDR1 is KGHSH and CDR2 is LQKENI. V lost 2 bases and J lost 3, with 4 bases in between. The CDR3 has 12 amino acids. DNA for the CDR3: TGTGCCAGCTCACCAAGCGACACTGAAGCTTTCTTT. It translates to CASSPSDTEAFF.

This clone was picked up one time. The CDR3 sequence is CASSSRTVQETQYF. CDR3 DNA sequence: TGTGCCAGCAGTTCACGGACAGTCCAAGAGACCCAGTACTTC. The chain combines TRBV28 with TRBJ2-5, with D perhaps TRBD1 (6 bases). CDR3 length: 14 amino acids. Per germline, CDR1 MDHEN and CDR2 SYDVKM. Trimming stripped 4 bases from V and 1 base from J, with 10 bases between.

The CDR3 spells CATSGPSTGGSDTQYF. CDR3 DNA sequence: TGTGCCACCAGTGGTCCCTCGACAGGGGGAAGCGATACGCAGTATTTT. This chain joins TRBV24-1 and TRBJ2-3; 9 bases map to TRBD1. The CDR3 has 16 amino acids. V was pared by 5 bases and J by 6 bases, with 11 bases of the junction left unmatched. Per germline, CDR1 KGHDR and CDR2 SFDVKD.

J is TRBJ2-1 and V is TRBV6-2 or TRBV6-3; D is perhaps TRBD1 (6 bases). The CDR3 sequence is 15 residues long. Germline-derived CDR1 and CDR2 are MNHEY and SVGEGT. V shed 6 bases and J shed 6 bases, with 18 bases lying between them. Here the CDR3 reads CASSPQGRVGNEQFF. CDR3 coding DNA: TGTGCCAGCAGCCCACAGGGTCGGGTGGGCAATGAGCAGTTCTTC.

The chain recombines TRBV7-3 with TRBJ1-1; D possibly corresponds to TRBD1 (6 bases). V lost 5 bases and J lost 1, with 14 bases in between. This CDR3 has 15 residues. Germline CDR1 reads SGHTA; CDR2 reads FQGTGA. CDR3 amino acids: CASSLQPTGNTEAFF. The CDR3 DNA reads TGTGCCAGCAGCCTGCAACCGACAGGGAACACTGAAGCTTTCTTT. Full variable domain (missing parts from reference TRBV7-3 and TRBJ1-1): GAGVSQTPSNKVTEKGKYVELRCDPISGHTALYWYRQSLGQGPEFLIYFQGTGAADDSGLPNDRFFAVRPEGSVSTLKIQRTERGDSAVYLCASSLQPTGNTEAFFGQGTRLTVV.

The CDR3 region has the DNA TGTGCCAGCAGCCGGACAGAGAACACCGGGGAGCTGTTTTTT. Its protein product is CASSRTENTGELFF. The chain uses TRBV6-5 and TRBJ2-2; D perhaps matches TRBD1 (6 bases). Trimming shortened V by 6 bases and J by 1 base, and 9 bases separated the two germline ends. The CDR3 covers 14 residues. Germline V gene lookup returns CDR1 MNHEY and CDR2 SVGAGI.

The chain combines TRBV7-9 with TRBJ2-2; TRBD2 matches at 7 bases. Germline trimming cut 5 bases from V and 6 bases from J; bases unmatched to any gene: 15. Germline V gene sequence: CDR1 SEHNR, CDR2 FQNEAQ (reference sequence). There are 17 residues in the CDR3. CDR3 region: CASSPVRGRALAGELFF. In DNA, the CDR3 is TGTGCCAGCAGCCCCGTCCGGGGGAGGGCCCTCGCCGGGGAGCTGTTTTTT.

The chain has TRBV19 and TRBJ2-7; 9 bases line up with TRBD1. Trimming removed 6 bases from V and 4 bases from J; junction bases left unmatched: 7. This CDR3 contains 14 residues. Germline-derived CDR1 and CDR2 are LNHDA and SQIVND (reference sequence). The CDR3 loop is CASSPGTGPYEQYF. In nucleotides, the CDR3 is TGTGCCAGTAGCCCCGGGACAGGGCCGTACGAGCAGTACTTC.

V gene TRBV6-6 combines with J gene TRBJ2-3; the D is unclear. This CDR3 spans 13 amino acids. CDR1 is MNHNY, CDR2 SVGAGI, per germline (reference sequence). The V gene lost 8 bases and the J gene lost 4 bases, with 13 bases spanning the gap. In nucleotides, the CDR3 is TGTGCCAGCCGCCCCCCAACGGCAGATACGCAGTATTTT. It is translated as CASRPPTADTQYF.

The chain is built from TRBV29-1 and TRBJ2-7; perhaps TRBD2 as D (6 bases). The germline V gene encodes CDR1 SQVTM and CDR2 ANQGSEA. V was pared by 7 bases and J by 1 base, with 11 bases between. The CDR3 sequence is 12 residues long. For the CDR3, the DNA is TGCAGCGCAGGACGGGAGTCCTACGAGCAGTACTTC. The encoded protein is CSAGRESYEQYF.

Comments on this clone: Other DNA sequences in this specimen translate into the identical CDR3. This sequence joins TRBV12-3 or TRBV12-4 and TRBJ2-3, with TRBD2 identical over 9 bases. The CDR3 contains 13 residues. V was pared by 8 bases and J by 4 bases, with 4 bases of the junction left unmatched. CDR3 in amino acids: CASGAGGADTQYF. As DNA, the CDR3 is TGTGCCAGCGGGGCGGGAGGGGCAGATACGCAGTATTTT.

J is TRBJ1-4 and V is TRBV30; 9 bases are a match to TRBD1. The CDR3 extends over 13 amino acids. Germline loops: CDR1 GTSNPN, CDR2 SVGIG (reference sequence). After removal of 4 bases from V and 6 bases from J, the junction contained 3 bases not matched to a gene. The CDR3 spells CAWKGQGYEKLFF. CDR3 DNA sequence: TGTGCCTGGAAGGGACAGGGCTATGAAAAACTGTTTTTT. Full variable domain (outside the CDR3, taken from reference TRBV30 and TRBJ1-4): SQTIHQWPATLVQPVGSPLSLECTVEGTSNPNLYWYRQAAGRGLQLLFYSVGIGQISSEVPQNLSASRPQDRQFILSSKKLLLSDSGFYLCAWKGQGYEKLFFGSGTQLSVL.

V is TRBV7-8 and J is TRBJ2-7; the match to TRBD1 covers 10 bases. The CDR3 is 17 residues long. V lost 3 bases and J lost 3; bases outside the gene matches: 11. The germline V gene encodes CDR1 SGHVS and CDR2 FQNEAQ. This chain's CDR3 is CASSFGAAGQGNYEQYF. For the CDR3, the DNA is TGTGCCAGCAGCTTTGGGGCGGCGGGACAGGGGAACTACGAGCAGTACTTC.